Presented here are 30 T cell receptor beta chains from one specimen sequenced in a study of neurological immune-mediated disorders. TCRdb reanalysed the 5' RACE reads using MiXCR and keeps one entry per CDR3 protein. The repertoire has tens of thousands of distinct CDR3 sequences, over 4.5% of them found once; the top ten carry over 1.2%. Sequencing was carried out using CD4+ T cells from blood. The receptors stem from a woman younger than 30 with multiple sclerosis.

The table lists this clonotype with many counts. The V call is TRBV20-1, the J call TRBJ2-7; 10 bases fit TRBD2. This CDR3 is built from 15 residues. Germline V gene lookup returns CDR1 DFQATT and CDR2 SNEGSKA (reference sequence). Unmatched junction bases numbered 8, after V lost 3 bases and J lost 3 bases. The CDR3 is CSARASGSRGYEQYV. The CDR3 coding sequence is TGCAGTGCTAGGGCTAGCGGGAGTAGAGGCTACGAGCAGTACGTC.

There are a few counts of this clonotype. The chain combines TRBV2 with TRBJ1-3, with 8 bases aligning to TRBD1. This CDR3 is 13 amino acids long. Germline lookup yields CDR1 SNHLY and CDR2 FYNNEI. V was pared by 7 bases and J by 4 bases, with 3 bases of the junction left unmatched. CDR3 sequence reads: CASTGTGGNTIYF. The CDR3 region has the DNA TGTGCCAGCACCGGGACAGGAGGAAACACCATATATTTT.

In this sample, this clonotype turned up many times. The CDR3 loop reads CASSSLRETQYF. Written as DNA, the CDR3 is TGCGCCAGCAGCTCCCTCCGAGAGACCCAGTACTTC. The chain joins TRBV5-1 to TRBJ2-5; D is unclear. Germline V CDR1 and CDR2: SGHRS, YFSETQ. V gave up 3 bases and J gave up 4 bases, with 7 bases separating them. There are 12 residues in the CDR3.

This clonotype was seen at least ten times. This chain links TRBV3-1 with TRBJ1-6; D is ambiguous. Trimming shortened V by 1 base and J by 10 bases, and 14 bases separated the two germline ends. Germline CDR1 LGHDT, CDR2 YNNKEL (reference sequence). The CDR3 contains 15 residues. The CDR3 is CASSQGFRGGSPLHF. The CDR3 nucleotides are TGTGCCAGCAGCCAAGGATTCCGGGGAGGATCACCCCTCCACTTT. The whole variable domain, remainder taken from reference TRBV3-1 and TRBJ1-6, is DTAVSQTPKYLVTQMGNDKSIKCEQNLGHDTMYWYKQDSKKFLKIMFSYNNKELIINETVPNRFSPKSPDKAHLNLHINSLELGDSAVYFCASSQGFRGGSPLHFGNGTRLTVT.

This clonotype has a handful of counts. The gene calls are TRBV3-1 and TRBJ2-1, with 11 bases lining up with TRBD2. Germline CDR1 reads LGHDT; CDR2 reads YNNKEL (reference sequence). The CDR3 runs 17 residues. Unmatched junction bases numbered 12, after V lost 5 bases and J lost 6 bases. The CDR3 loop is CASSWNLAGGPVNEQFF. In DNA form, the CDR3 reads TGTGCCAGCAGCTGGAACTTAGCGGGGGGGCCGGTCAATGAGCAGTTCTTC.

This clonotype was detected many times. CDR3 amino acids: CASSLPGGNTIYF. As DNA, the CDR3 is TGTGCCAGCAGTTTGCCAGGGGGAAACACCATATATTTT. This chain joins TRBV28 and TRBJ1-3, with D tentatively TRBD1 (5 bases). Trimming shortened V by 3 bases and J by 4 bases, and 7 bases separated the two germline ends. The CDR3 has 13 residues. Germline V lookup: CDR1 MDHEN, CDR2 SYDVKM.

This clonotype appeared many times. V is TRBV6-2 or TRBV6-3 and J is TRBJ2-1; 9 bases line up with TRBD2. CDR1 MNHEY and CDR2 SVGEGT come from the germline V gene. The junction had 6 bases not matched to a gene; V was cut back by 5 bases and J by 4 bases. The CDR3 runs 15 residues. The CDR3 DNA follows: TGTGCCAGCAGTCAGACTAGCGGAGCTTACAATGAGCAGTTCTTC. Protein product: CASSQTSGAYNEQFF.

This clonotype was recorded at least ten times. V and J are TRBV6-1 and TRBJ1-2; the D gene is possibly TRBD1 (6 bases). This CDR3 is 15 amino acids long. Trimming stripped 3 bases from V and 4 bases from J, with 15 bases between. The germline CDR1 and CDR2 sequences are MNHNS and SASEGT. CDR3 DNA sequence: TGTGCCAGCAGTGACCGATCCTTGACAGGCTATGGCTACACCTTC. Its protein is CASSDRSLTGYGYTF.

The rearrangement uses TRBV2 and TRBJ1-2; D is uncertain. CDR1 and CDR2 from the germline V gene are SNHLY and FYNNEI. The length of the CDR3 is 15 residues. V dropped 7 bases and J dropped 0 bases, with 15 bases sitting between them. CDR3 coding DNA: TGTGCCAGCACTTTACGAGTGGGGTCTAACTATGGCTACACCTTC. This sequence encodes CASTLRVGSNYGYTF.

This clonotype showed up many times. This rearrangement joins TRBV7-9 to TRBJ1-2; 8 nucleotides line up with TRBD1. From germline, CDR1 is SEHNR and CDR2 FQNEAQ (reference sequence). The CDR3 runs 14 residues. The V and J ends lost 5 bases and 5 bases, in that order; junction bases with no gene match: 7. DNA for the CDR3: TGTGCCAGCAGCCTCCGACAGGGGAGATATGGCTACACCTTC. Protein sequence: CASSLRQGRYGYTF.

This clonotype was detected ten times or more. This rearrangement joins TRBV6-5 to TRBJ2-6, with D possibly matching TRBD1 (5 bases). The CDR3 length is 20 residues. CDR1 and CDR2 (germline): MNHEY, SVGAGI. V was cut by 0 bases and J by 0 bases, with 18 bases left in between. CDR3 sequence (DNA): TGTGCCAGCAGTTACTCTTCCACAGGAACCTTTGGCTCTGGGGCCAACGTCCTGACTTTC. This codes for CASSYSSTGTFGSGANVLTF.

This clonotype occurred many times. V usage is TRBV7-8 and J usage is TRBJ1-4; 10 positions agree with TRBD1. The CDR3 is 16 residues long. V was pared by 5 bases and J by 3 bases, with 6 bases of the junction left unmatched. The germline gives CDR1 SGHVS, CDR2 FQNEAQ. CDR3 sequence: CASSGIGQGANEKLFF. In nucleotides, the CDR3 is TGTGCCAGCAGCGGGATTGGACAGGGGGCTAATGAAAAACTGTTTTTT.

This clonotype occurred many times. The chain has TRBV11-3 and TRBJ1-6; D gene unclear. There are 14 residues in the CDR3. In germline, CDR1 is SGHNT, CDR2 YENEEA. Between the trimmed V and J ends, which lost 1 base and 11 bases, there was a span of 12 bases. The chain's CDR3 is CASSLAVKGTPLHF. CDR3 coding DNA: TGTGCCAGCAGCTTAGCGGTTAAAGGCACACCCCTCCACTTT. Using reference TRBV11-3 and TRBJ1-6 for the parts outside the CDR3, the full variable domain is EAGVVQSPRYKIIEKKQPVAFWCNPISGHNTLYWYLQNLGQGPELLIRYENEEAVDDSQLPKDRFSAERLKGVDSTLKIQPAELGDSAVYLCASSLAVKGTPLHFGNGTRLTVT.

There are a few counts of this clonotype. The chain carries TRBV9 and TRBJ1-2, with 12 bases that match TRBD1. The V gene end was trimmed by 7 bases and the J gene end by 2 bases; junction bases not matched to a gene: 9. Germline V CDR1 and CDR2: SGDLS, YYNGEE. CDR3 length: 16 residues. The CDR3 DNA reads TGTGCCAGCGGGACAGGGGGCCCGGCCCACAACTATGGCTACACCTTC. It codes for CASGTGGPAHNYGYTF.

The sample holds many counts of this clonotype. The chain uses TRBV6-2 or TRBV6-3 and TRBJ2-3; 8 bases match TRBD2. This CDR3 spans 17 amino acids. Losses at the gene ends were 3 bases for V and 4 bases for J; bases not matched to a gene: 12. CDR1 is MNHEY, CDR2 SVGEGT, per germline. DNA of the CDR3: TGTGCCAGCAGTTATTCGACGGGAGGGAACCCAGCAGATACGCAGTATTTT. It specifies CASSYSTGGNPADTQYF.

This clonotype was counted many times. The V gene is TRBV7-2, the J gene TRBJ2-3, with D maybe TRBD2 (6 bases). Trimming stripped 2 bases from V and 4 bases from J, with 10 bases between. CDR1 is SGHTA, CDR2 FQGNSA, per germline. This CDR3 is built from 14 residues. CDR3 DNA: TGTGCCAGCAGCTTAACCGGGAGTGCAGATACGCAGTATTTT. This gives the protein CASSLTGSADTQYF.

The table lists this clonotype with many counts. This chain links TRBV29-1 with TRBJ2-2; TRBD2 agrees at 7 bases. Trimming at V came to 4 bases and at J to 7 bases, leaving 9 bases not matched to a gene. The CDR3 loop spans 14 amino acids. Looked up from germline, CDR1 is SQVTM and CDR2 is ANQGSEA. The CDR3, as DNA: TGCAGCGTTGTTGGGAGGGCCAAGGACGGGGAGCTGTTTTTT. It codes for CSVVGRAKDGELFF.

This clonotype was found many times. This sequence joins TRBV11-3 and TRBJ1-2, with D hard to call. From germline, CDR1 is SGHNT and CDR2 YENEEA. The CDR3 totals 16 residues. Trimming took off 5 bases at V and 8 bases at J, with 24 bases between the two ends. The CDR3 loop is CASSKDRLRAGGGYTF. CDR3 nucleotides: TGTGCCAGCAGCAAAGATCGATTACGGGCCGGAGGGGGCTACACCTTC.

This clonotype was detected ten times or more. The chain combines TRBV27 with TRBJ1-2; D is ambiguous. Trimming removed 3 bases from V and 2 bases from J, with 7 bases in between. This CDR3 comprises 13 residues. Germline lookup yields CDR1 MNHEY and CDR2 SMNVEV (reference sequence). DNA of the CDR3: TGTGCCAGCAGTTTCGGCGGGAACTATGGCTACACCTTC. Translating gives CASSFGGNYGYTF.

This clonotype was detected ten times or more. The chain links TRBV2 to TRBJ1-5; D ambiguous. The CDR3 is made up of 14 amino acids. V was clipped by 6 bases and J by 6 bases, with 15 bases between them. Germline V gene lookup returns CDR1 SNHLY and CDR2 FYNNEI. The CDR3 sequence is CASRSDPWAQPQHF. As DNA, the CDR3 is TGTGCCAGCAGATCAGACCCATGGGCTCAGCCCCAGCATTTT.

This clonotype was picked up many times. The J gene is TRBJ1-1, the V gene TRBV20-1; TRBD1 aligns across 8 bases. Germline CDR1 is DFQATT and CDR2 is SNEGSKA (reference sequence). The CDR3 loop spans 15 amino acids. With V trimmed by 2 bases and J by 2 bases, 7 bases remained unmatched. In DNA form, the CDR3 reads TGCAGTGCTAGAATGGGACAGGAGTTTAACACTGAAGCTTTCTTT. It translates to CSARMGQEFNTEAFF.

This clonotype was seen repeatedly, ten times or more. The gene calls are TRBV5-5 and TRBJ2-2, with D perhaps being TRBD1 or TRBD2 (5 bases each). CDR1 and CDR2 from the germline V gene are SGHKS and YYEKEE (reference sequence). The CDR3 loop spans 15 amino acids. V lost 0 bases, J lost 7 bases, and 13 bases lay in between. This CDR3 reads CASSLAEGPGGELFF. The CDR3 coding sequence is TGTGCCAGCAGCTTGGCCGAGGGACCGGGCGGGGAGCTGTTTTTT.

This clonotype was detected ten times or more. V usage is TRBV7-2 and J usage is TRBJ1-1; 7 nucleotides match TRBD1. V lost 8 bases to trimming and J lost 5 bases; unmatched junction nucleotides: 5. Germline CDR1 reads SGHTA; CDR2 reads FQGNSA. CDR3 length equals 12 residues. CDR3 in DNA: TGTGCCAGCCGCCCCAGGGGGACTGAAGCTTTCTTT. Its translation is CASRPRGTEAFF.

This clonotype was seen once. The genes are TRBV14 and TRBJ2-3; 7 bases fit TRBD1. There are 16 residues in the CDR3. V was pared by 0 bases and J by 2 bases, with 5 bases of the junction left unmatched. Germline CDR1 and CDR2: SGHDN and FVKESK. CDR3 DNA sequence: TGTGCCAGCAGCCAAGACCCGGACAGGTACACAGATACGCAGTATTTT. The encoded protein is CASSQDPDRYTDTQYF.

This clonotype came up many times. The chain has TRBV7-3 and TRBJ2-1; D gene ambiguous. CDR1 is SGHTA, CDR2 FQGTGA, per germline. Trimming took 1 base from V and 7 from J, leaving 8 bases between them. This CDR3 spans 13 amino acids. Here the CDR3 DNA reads TGTGCCAGCAGCTTAAGGTTACAGAATGAGCAGTTCTTC. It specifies CASSLRLQNEQFF.

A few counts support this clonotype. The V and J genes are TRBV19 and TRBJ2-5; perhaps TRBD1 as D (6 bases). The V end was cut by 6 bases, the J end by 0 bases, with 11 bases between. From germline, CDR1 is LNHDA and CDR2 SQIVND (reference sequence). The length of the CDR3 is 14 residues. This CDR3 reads CASSRTEYQETQYF. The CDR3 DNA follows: TGTGCCAGTAGCCGGACAGAGTACCAAGAGACCCAGTACTTC.

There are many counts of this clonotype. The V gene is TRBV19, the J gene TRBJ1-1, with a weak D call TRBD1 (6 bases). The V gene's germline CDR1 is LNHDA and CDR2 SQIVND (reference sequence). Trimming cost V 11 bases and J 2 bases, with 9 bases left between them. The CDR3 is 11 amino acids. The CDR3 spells CAAQGNTEAFF. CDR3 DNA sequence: TGTGCCGCACAGGGCAACACTGAAGCTTTCTTT.

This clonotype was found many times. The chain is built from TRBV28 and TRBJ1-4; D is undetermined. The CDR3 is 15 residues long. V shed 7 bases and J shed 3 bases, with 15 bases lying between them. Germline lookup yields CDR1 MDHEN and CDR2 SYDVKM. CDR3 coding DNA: TGTGCCAGCAAGGGCTCCCCAGCGGCTAATGAAAAACTGTTTTTT. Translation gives CASKGSPAANEKLFF. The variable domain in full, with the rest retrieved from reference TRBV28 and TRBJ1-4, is DVKVTQSSRYLVKRTGEKVFLECVQDMDHENMFWYRQDPGLGLRLIYFSYDVKMKEKGDIPEGYSVSREKKERFSLILESASTNQTSMYLCASKGSPAANEKLFFGSGTQLSVL.

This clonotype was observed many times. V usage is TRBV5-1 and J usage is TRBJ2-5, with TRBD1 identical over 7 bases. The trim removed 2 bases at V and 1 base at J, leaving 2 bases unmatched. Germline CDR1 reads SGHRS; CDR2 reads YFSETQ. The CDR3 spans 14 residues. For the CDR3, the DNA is TGCGCCAGCAGCTTTAACAGGGGCCAAGAGACCCAGTACTTC. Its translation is CASSFNRGQETQYF.

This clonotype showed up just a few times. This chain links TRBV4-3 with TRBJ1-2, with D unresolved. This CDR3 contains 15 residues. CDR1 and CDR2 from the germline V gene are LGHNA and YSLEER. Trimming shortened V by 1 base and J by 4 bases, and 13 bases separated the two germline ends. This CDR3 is CASSQVREGIYGYTF. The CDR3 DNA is TGCGCCAGCAGCCAAGTTCGGGAGGGAATCTATGGCTACACCTTC.